This T cell receptor beta chain was observed in a study of technical replicates of blood from a handful of donors. TCRdb's table, derived via immunoSEQ multiplex PCR, lists solely in-frame clones and lacks some. This sample has roughly 93,000 clones; approximately 96% occur once, and the top ten carry 0.2% to 0.25%. Sequenced material: T cells isolated from PBMCs. This TCR was recovered from a human donor in good health.

Here the CDR3 reads CASSVRPRQGAFTGELFF. The CDR3 DNA reads as TGTGCCAGCAGCGTCCGCCCCCGACAGGGGGCATTTACCGGGGAGCTGTTTTTT. The chain couples TRBV9 to TRBJ2-2, with 10 bases fitting TRBD1. Germline V CDR1 and CDR2: SGDLS, YYNGEE. V gave up 2 bases and J gave up 5 bases; unmatched junction bases: 12. The CDR3 runs 18 residues.